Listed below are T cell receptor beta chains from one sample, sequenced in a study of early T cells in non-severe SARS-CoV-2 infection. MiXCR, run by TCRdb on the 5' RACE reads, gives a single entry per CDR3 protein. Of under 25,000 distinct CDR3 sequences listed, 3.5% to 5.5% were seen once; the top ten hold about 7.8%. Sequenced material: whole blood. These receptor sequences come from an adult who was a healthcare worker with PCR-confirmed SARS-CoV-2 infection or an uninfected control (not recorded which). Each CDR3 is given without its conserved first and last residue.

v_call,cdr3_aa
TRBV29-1,SVIEPGQETQY
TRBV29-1,SVEDGLRGDEQF
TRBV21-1,ASSRTMSYEQY
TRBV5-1,ASSSQGDQPQH
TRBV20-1,SAAPRDRGIGTQY
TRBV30,AWRRRSGIQLSSYNSPLH
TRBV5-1,ASSLTGENIQY
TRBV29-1,SVSRDSGFGQY
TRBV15,ATSNPPGSTDTQY
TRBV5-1,ASSFQGETQY
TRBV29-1,SVEDLTFKFQF
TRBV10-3,AIQPTGGGSPLH
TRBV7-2,ASSAAASGGGEQY
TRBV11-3,ASSSHRQGEAGQF
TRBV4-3,ASSHDAPGGEWNIQY
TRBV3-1,ASSHRQYYGYT
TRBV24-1,ATSDPGGEETQY
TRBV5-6,ASSLVMGNEQF
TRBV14,ASSHFRNNIQY
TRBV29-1,SVDGNTDTQY
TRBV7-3,ASNYHRDRDHNYGYT
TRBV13,ASNAGDSYEQY
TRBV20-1,SASASLVAGAFGEQY
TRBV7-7,ASSLRIQGVGTGELF
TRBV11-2,ASSFRQGVSGELF
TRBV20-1,SARVLAGNYGYT
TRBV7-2,ASSLTGGSGANVLT
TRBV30,AWSFQGLPLH
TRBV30,ACPPTAAPNTGELF
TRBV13,ASSPLAGPPLEQY
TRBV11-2,ASSLESSRGYEQY
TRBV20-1,SAGTGGNQPQH
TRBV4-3,ASSQDRENEQF
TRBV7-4,ASSLAMPRGTQPQH
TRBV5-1,ASRSGKGQPQH
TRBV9,ASSWAPEQHDTQY
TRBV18,ASSAQNFGSEQY
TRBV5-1,ASSFDLSYEQY
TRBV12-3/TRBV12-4,ASSSKLSEAF